One and the same sample provided the 17 T cell receptor beta chains below, sequenced in a study of T cell responses to AZD1222 COVID-19 vaccine (dated by TCRdb to 2020 to 2023). The time point label here, explained by the study, means: about 28 days (+/-7) after the second vaccine dose. The library relied on the immunoSEQ multiplex PCR assay. This immuneACCESS table, as held by TCRdb, lists in-frame sequences with V and J called but not all clones. Of the missing ones, under half trace to an unresolved V gene in checked studies; the others have no known cause. This sample comprises about 84,000 clones, about 86% of them detected only once. In total, the top ten clones hold less than 6.5% of the sample. This specimen consisted of peripheral blood, obtained 28 days after the second AZD1222 dose. Receptors were obtained from an adult who received the AZD1222 COVID-19 vaccine.

The chain has TRBV28 and TRBJ1-6; D possibly corresponds to TRBD1 (6 bases). The CDR3 is made up of 15 amino acids. The V end was cut by 2 bases, the J end by 6 bases, with 11 bases between. The germline CDR1 and CDR2 sequences are MDHEN and SYDVKM. The CDR3 region has the DNA TGTGCCAGCAGTTTAGGGGTAGGGGGTAATTCACCCCTCCACTTT. The encoded protein is CASSLGVGGNSPLHF.

CDR3 in amino acids: CASSLGGYTF. The CDR3 nucleotides read TGTGCCAGCAGTTTAGGGGGCTACACCTTC. V is TRBV12-3 or TRBV12-4 and J is TRBJ1-2; unclear D gene. V lost 1 base, J lost 8 bases, and 2 bases lay in between. This CDR3 spans 10 amino acids.

This clone was detected only once. The chain recombines TRBV6-1 with TRBJ2-6; perhaps TRBD1 as D (5 bases). In germline, CDR1 is MNHNS, CDR2 SASEGT. The length of the CDR3 is 17 residues. Trimming took 2 bases from V and 2 from J, leaving 13 bases between them. CDR3 nucleotide sequence: TGTGCCAGCAGTGAAACTATCCGACAGACTGGGGCCAACGTCCTGACTTTC. It encodes CASSETIRQTGANVLTF.

V is TRBV28 and J is TRBJ1-1; D call uncertain. The V gene's germline CDR1 is MDHEN and CDR2 SYDVKM. The length of the CDR3 is 14 residues. The V end lost 7 bases, the J end lost 4 bases, and 16 bases lay between the germline ends. The CDR3 bases are TGTGCCAGCACCCTGAGACGGGCGAGCACTGAAGCTTTCTTT. Protein: CASTLRRASTEAFF.

This clone was counted once. The chain recombines TRBV19 with TRBJ2-3; D is perhaps TRBD1 (6 bases). Germline V gene data show CDR1 as LNHDA and CDR2 as SQIVND (reference sequence). V was shortened by 5 bases and J by 0 bases, with 12 bases between the two germline ends. This CDR3 spans 15 amino acids. CDR3 amino acids: CASSGRTVSTDTQYF. CDR3 sequence (DNA): TGTGCCAGTAGTGGTCGGACAGTGAGCACAGATACGCAGTATTTT. The full variable domain, completed using reference TRBV19 and TRBJ2-3, is DGGITQSPKYLFRKEGQNVTLSCEQNLNHDAMYWYRQDPGQGLRLIYYSQIVNDFQKGDIAEGYSVSREKKESFPLTVTSAQKNPTAFYLCASSGRTVSTDTQYFGPGTRLTVL.

In its sample, this clone was seen a few times. This chain uses TRBV18 with TRBJ2-1; D is ambiguous. CDR1 and CDR2 from the germline V gene are KGHSH and LQKENI. CDR3 size: 14 residues. The V end was cut by 0 bases, the J end by 3 bases, with 6 bases between. The CDR3 region has the DNA TGTGCCAGCTCACCACCGAACAGCTACAATGAGCAGTTCTTC. As protein: CASSPPNSYNEQFF.

The V call is TRBV27, the J call TRBJ2-1; 12 bases match TRBD1. V dropped 6 bases and J dropped 6; count of bases not matched to a gene: 12. Looked up from germline, CDR1 is MNHEY and CDR2 is SMNVEV (reference sequence). This CDR3 is built from 17 residues. CDR3 coding DNA: TGTGCCAGCAGCCCGGGGACAGGGGGCTTCCGTGCCAATGAGCAGTTCTTC. Translation gives CASSPGTGGFRANEQFF.

The chain carries TRBV29-1 and TRBJ1-1; a weak D match, TRBD1 (6 bases). Germline V gene lookup returns CDR1 SQVTM and CDR2 ANQGSEA. There are 15 residues in the CDR3. Trimming removed 4 bases at V and 5 bases at J, with 20 bases between. CDR3 sequence: CSVGGLQGVKTEAFF. CDR3 in DNA: TGCAGCGTTGGAGGGTTACAGGGAGTAAAGACTGAAGCTTTCTTT.

This clone was observed a few times. V and J are TRBV2 and TRBJ2-3, with TRBD2 matching 10 bases. CDR1 is SNHLY and CDR2 is FYNNEI in the germline V gene. The CDR3 length is 14 residues. The V and J ends lost 11 bases and 2 bases, in that order; junction bases with no gene match: 7. This CDR3 is CAGLAGDLTDTQYF. DNA of the CDR3: TGTGCCGGGCTAGCGGGGGACCTCACAGATACGCAGTATTTT.

CDR3 amino acids: CASSHGDRGQGYTF. CDR3 in DNA: TGTGCCAGCAGCCACGGGGACAGGGGGCAGGGCTACACCTTC. The rearrangement links TRBV4-2 to TRBJ1-2; 12 positions agree with TRBD1. Germline CDR1 is LGHNA and CDR2 is YNFKEQ. V lost 3 bases to trimming and J lost 8 bases; unmatched junction nucleotides: 4. The CDR3 loop spans 14 amino acids.

The genes are TRBV3-1 (or the pseudogene TRBV3-2) and TRBJ2-7, with TRBD2 matching over 7 bases. The V segment lost 6 bases and the J segment 4 bases; nucleotides outside the gene matches: 9. The V gene's germline CDR1 is LGHDT and CDR2 YNNKEL (reference sequence). The length of the CDR3 is 14 residues. The CDR3 DNA follows: TGTGCCAGCAGTCCCTTGACGGGAGGATACGAGCAGTACTTC. Translating gives CASSPLTGGYEQYF.

V and J are TRBV3-1 (or the pseudogene TRBV3-2) and TRBJ1-1; D gene unclear. Trimming pared 0 bases from V and 1 base from J, leaving 3 bases between. The CDR3 covers 13 residues. The V gene's germline CDR1 is LGHDT and CDR2 YNNKEL (reference sequence). The CDR3 spells CASSQDGNTEAFF. CDR3 nucleotides: TGTGCCAGCAGCCAAGACGGGAACACTGAAGCTTTCTTT.

This rearrangement joins TRBV6-5 to TRBJ1-3; TRBD1 is a possible D gene (6 bases). Germline V gene lookup returns CDR1 MNHEY and CDR2 SVGAGI. Trimming shortened V by 5 bases and J by 0 bases, and 11 bases separated the two germline ends. The CDR3 totals 15 residues. DNA of the CDR3: TGTGCCAGCAGTCTGGGGGCCTACTCTGGAAACACCATATATTTT. Encoded protein: CASSLGAYSGNTIYF.

The rearrangement uses TRBV6-5 and TRBJ1-5; no firm D call. Germline assignment: CDR1 MNHEY and CDR2 SVGAGI. The CDR3 extends over 12 amino acids. V lost 5 bases and J lost 7, with 9 bases in between. CDR3 coding DNA: TGTGCCAGCAGTAATCCTCTCCAGCCCCAGCATTTT. Residues: CASSNPLQPQHF.

This clone was seen only a few times. V is TRBV28 and J is TRBJ1-1, with TRBD1 as a possible D gene (5 bases). The CDR3 contains 15 residues. The V end was cut by 3 bases, the J end by 1 base, with 12 bases between. Germline CDR1 and CDR2: MDHEN and SYDVKM. The CDR3 spells CASSLRGLANTEAFF. The CDR3 DNA is TGTGCCAGCAGTTTGAGGGGATTAGCGAACACTGAAGCTTTCTTT. Supplemented by reference TRBV28 and TRBJ1-1, the full variable domain reads DVKVTQSSRYLVKRTGEKVFLECVQDMDHENMFWYRQDPGLGLRLIYFSYDVKMKEKGDIPEGYSVSREKKERFSLILESASTNQTSMYLCASSLRGLANTEAFFGQGTRLTVV.

This clone came up a few times. V usage is TRBV7-2 and J usage is TRBJ1-5; unclear D gene. V lost 0 bases to trimming and J lost 0 bases, with 12 bases between them. The CDR3 is made up of 17 amino acids. Germline CDR1 and CDR2: SGHTA and FQGNSA. CDR3 sequence (DNA): TGTGCCAGCAGCTTAGCGACAAAGACTTATAGCAATCAGCCCCAGCATTTT. This codes for CASSLATKTYSNQPQHF.

CDR3 sequence: CASSLYSGPGEKLFF. CDR3 DNA sequence: TGCGCCAGCAGCTTGTATTCGGGGCCGGGGGAAAAACTGTTTTTT. The V call is TRBV5-1, the J call TRBJ1-4; the D gene is possibly TRBD1 (5 bases). Germline lookup yields CDR1 SGHRS and CDR2 YFSETQ. The CDR3 is made up of 15 amino acids. Between the trimmed V and J ends, which lost 1 base and 8 bases, there was a span of 15 bases.